This T cell receptor (beta chain) is from a study of blood T cell repertoires in COVID-19 (TCRdb year 2020). For context, the study as a whole: Samples from collaborators originated in the United States, Italy and Spain and spanned both the acute and convalescent phases of COVID-19. The prospective study material was composed of cDNA or gDNA derived from T cells, B-cell-depleted T cells, or PBMCs. The dataset comprised deeply sampled blood TCRbeta repertoires from subjects exposed to, actively infected with, or recovered from COVID-19. A freely available public database, intended as a resource for researchers studying the immune response to SARS-CoV-2, is where the repertoires were released. Samples came from the ongoing ImmuneRACE study (first 160 participants) plus 1,254 subjects from 6 global collaborators. A de-identified subject ID, COVID-19 status, age in years and sex were almost always included in the sample metadata. Where HLA class I and class II types were available, the types were taken from metadata supplied by the sample provider, not from assay-based typing. Overall study results and their limits: The amount of clinical and demographic metadata varied by source and participant and was provided uncurated.

Of note for this clone: The specificity of this receptor is unknown. Per-base quality was not reported, and no clone a single base away is much larger than it.

Collaborating institutions collected whole blood in K2EDTA tubes following their own protocols. Collaborator samples were shipped for TCRbeta analysis as frozen whole blood, isolated PBMCs, or DNA extracted from either sample type. The CDR3 contains 14 residues, cysteine and phenylalanine counted. Only the CDR3 DNA stays, 42 bases, in frame from base 1. TCRbeta CDR3 regions were amplified from genomic DNA using the immunoSEQ Assay, a bias-controlled multiplex PCR. In the original analysis: Within the assay, amplification of reference gene primers was used to estimate how many nucleated cells each sample contained. To quantify the absolute abundance of each unique TCRbeta CDR3 rearrangement, sequence reads were collapsed and filtered. For each sample, productive Simpson clonality was calculated by taking the square root of Simpson's diversity index across productive rearrangements. In its TCRdb copy, this immuneACCESS table keeps in-frame sequences only and misses some clones. Where compared with another copy, unresolved V genes explain less than half of these, and the others have no known cause. V and J calls and clone size are those listed in that table; D and trimming were worked out from the DNA. Counted in this sample were 90,000 to 100,000 clones; approximately 86% of them appeared once. The leading ten clones occupy more than 1.5% of the sample.

The specimen was peripheral blood. The sequence links TRBV21-1 to TRBJ2-3; the table gives TRBD2 as D, unverified against the DNA. TRBV21-1 is noted as a pseudogene. The clonotype originates from an older man with acute or convalescent COVID-19. The CDR3 is CASSLRLGRDTQYF. In nucleotides, the sequence is TGTGCCAGCAGCTTACGTTTGGGGAGAGATACGCAGTATTTT.